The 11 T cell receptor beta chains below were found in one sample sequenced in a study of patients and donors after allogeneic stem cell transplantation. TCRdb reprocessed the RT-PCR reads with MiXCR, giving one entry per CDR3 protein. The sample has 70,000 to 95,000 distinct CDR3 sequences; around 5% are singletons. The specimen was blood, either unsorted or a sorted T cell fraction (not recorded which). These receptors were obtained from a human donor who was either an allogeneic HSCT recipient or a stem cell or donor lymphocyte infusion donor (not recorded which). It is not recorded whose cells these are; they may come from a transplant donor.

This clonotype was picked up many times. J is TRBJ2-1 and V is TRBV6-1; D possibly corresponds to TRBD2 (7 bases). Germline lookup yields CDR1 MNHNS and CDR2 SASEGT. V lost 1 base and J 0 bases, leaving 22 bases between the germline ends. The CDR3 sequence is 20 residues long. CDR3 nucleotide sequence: TGTGCCAGCAGTGAAGGGCCAGGTAGCGGTCGGGGGGCCTCCTACAATGAGCAGTTCTTC. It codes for CASSEGPGSGRGASYNEQFF.

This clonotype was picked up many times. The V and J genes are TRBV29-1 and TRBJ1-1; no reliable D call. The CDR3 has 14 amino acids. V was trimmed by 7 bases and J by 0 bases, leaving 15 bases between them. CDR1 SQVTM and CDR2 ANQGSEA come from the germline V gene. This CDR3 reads CSARLRTMNTEAFF. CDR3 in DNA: TGCAGCGCCCGCTTACGGACCATGAACACTGAAGCTTTCTTT.

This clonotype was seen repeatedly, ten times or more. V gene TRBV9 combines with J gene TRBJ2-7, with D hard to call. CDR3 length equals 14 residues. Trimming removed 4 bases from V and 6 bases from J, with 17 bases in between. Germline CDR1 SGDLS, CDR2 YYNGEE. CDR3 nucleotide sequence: TGTGCCAGCAGCACTCGGCCCGGTATGGGCGAGCAGTACTTC. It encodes CASSTRPGMGEQYF. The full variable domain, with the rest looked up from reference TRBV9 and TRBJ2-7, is DSGVTQTPKHLITATGQRVTLRCSPRSGDLSVYWYQQSLDQGLQFLIQYYNGEERAKGNILERFSAQQFPDLHSELNLSSLELGDSALYFCASSTRPGMGEQYFGPGTRLTVT.

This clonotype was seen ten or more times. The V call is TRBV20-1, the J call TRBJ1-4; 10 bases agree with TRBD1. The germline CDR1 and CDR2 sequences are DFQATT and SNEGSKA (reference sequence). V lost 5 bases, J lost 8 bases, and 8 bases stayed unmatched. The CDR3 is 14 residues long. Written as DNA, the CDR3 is TGCAGTGCTCGGGACAGGGGAAAGGAAGAAAAACTGTTTTTT. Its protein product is CSARDRGKEEKLFF.

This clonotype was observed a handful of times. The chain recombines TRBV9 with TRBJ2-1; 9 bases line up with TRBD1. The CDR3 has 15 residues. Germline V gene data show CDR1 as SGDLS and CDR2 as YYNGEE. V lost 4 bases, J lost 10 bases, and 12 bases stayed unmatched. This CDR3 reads CASSPTGGSVEEQFF. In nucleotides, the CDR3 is TGTGCCAGCAGCCCGACAGGGGGTTCCGTGGAGGAGCAGTTCTTC.

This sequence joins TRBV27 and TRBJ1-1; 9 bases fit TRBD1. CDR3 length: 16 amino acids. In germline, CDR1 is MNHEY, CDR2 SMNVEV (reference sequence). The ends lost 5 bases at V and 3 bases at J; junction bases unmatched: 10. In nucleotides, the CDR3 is TGTGCCAGCAGTCCGGGGGACAGGGTGGGAGACACTGAAGCTTTCTTT. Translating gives CASSPGDRVGDTEAFF.

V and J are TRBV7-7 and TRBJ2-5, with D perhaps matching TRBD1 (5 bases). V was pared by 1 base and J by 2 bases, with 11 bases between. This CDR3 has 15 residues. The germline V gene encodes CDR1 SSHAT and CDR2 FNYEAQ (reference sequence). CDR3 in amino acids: CASSLGAGPQETQYF. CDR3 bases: TGTGCCAGCAGCTTAGGGGCAGGGCCGCAAGAGACCCAGTACTTC. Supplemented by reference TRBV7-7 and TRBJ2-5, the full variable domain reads GAGVSQSPRYKVTKRGQDVTLRCDPISSHATLYWYQQALGQGPEFLTYFNYEAQPDKSGLPSDRFSAERPEGSISTLTIQRTEQRDSAMYRCASSLGAGPQETQYFGPGTRLLVL.

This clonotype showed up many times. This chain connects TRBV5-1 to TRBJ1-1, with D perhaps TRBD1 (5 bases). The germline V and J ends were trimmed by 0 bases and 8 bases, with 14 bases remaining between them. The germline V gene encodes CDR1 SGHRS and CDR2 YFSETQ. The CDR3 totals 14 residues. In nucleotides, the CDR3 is TGCGCCAGCAGCTTGGTTCAGGGCAAAATGGAAGCTTTCTTT. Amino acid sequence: CASSLVQGKMEAFF.

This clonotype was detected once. The CDR3 DNA sequence: TGTGCCAGCTCGCCGACTAGCGGGGAAACAGATACGCAGTATTTT. It encodes CASSPTSGETDTQYF. The rearrangement links TRBV18 to TRBJ2-3, with 11 nucleotides matching TRBD2. J lost 3 bases, V lost 6 bases, and 5 bases had no gene match. CDR3 length: 15 residues. Germline loops: CDR1 KGHSH, CDR2 LQKENI.

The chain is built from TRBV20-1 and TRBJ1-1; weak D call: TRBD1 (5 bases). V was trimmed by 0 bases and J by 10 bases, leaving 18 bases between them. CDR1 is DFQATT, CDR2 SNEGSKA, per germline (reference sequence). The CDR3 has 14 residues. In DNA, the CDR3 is TGCAGTGCTAGAGAGGGGCCAGTCTCGCGTGGAGCTTTCTTT. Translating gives CSAREGPVSRGAFF.

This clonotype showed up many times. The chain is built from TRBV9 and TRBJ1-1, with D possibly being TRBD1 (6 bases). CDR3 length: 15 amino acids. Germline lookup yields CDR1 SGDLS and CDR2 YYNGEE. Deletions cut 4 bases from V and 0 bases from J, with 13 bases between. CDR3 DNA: TGTGCCAGCAGCCCATGGACAGATATGAACACTGAAGCTTTCTTT. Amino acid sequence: CASSPWTDMNTEAFF.